This is a list of T cell receptor beta chains from one sample in a study of blood T cell repertoires in COVID-19. Assay: immunoSEQ multiplex PCR; the TCRdb copy retains only in-frame clones and omits some. This sample has some 100,000 clones, with about 90% found just once. The sample consisted of peripheral blood. The source is a man between 25 and 39 years old in a cohort sampled during active COVID-19. The CDR3 runs from the conserved cysteine through the conserved F or W. The D gene is left open where the match is weak. For some rows the clone size is stated as once, few or many, or as a class when expanded; others skip it.

>TRBJ2-7|TRBD1|TRBV2|.
TGTGCCAGCAGTGAAAACAGGGGAAGCTACGAGCAGTACTTC
CASSENRGSYEQYF
>TRBJ1-1|TRBD1|TRBV18|.
TGTGCCAGCTCACCGAATCCGGGACAGGGTAGCGGCACTGAAGCTTTCTTT
CASSPNPGQGSGTEAFF
>TRBJ1-2|.|TRBV30|.
TGTACCTGGACAGCGGATTTTTTCTATGGCTACACCTTC
CTWTADFFYGYTF
>TRBJ1-6|.|TRBV18|few
TGTGCCAGCTCACCAGCCAGCAGACTTAGTAATTCACCCCTCCACTTT
CASSPASRLSNSPLHF
>TRBJ2-1|TRBD1|TRBV14|.
TGTGCCAGCAGCCGAACAGGGGTAGTCTACAATGAGCAGTTCTTC
CASSRTGVVYNEQFF
>TRBJ2-7|.|TRBV5-6|few
TGTGCCAGCAGCTCCTTTTCTAACTACGAGCAGTACTTC
CASSSFSNYEQYF
>TRBJ1-4|TRBD1|TRBV28|.
TGTGCCAGCAGTCCCGGCGGGACAGTCAAAAAACTGTTTTTT
CASSPGGTVKKLFF
>TRBJ2-3|TRBD1|TRBV19|.
TGTGCCAGTAGTACTGACAGGGGAGAGACAGATACGCAGTATTTT
CASSTDRGETDTQYF
>TRBJ2-5|TRBD2|TRBV7-2|.
TGTGCCAGCAGCCCGCCGGGACTAAAACAAGAGACCCAGTACTTC
CASSPPGLKQETQYF
>TRBJ2-1|.|TRBV15|.
TGTGCCACCAGCAGAGATCGGGGATCCAATGAGCAGTTCTTC
CATSRDRGSNEQFF
>TRBJ2-3|TRBD1|TRBV6-5|.
TGTGCCAGCAGCGGCCGGCAGGGGGAAGGAGATACGCAGTATTTT
CASSGRQGEGDTQYF
>TRBJ2-5|TRBD1|TRBV9|.
TGTGCCAGCAGCGTGAGGACAGGGGGAGAGACCCAGTACTTC
CASSVRTGGETQYF
>TRBJ1-2|TRBD1|TRBV27|.
TGTGCCAGCAGTAATCGACAGGGAAGAGGTTATGGCTACACCTTC
CASSNRQGRGYGYTF
>TRBJ1-1|.|TRBV5-1|.
TGCGCCAGCAGCTTCGGTGGCGGAAGAGCTACTAACACTGAAGCTTTCTTT
CASSFGGGRATNTEAFF
>TRBJ2-2|.|TRBV3-1/TRBV3-2|.
TGTGCCAGCAGCCGGCTTGTCACCGGGGAGCTGTTTTTT
CASSRLVTGELFF
>TRBJ2-3|.|TRBV2|.
TGTGCCAGCAATCTGGGGCCACTAGATACGCAGTATTTT
CASNLGPLDTQYF
>TRBJ2-2|TRBD1|TRBV6-5|.
TGTGCCAGTAAGGGCTTTGACAGGGTGGCCGGGGAGCTGTTTTTT
CASKGFDRVAGELFF
>TRBJ2-5|TRBD2|TRBV3-1/TRBV3-2|.
TGTGCCAGCAGCCCCAGGGCGGGGGGGAGAGTGGAGACCCAGTACTTC
CASSPRAGGRVETQYF
>TRBJ1-2|.|TRBV23-1|.
TGCGCCAGCAGTCAATCGAGAAGGGACTCTAACTATGGCTACACCTTC
CASSQSRRDSNYGYTF
>TRBJ2-3|TRBD1|TRBV5-1|.
TGCGCCAGCAGCTCGGGGACAGCTGCCACAGATACGCAGTATTTT
CASSSGTAATDTQYF
>TRBJ1-5|TRBD1|TRBV27|once
TGTGCCAGCAGCCGACAGGGTTCGGGCAATCAGCCCCAGCATTTT
CASSRQGSGNQPQHF
>TRBJ1-6|TRBD1|TRBV6-1|.
TGTGCCAGCAGTGAGGGTGACAGGGGGCGAGGGAATTCACCCCTCCACTTT
CASSEGDRGRGNSPLHF
>TRBJ1-2|TRBD1|TRBV18|once
TGTGCCAGCTCACCGCCGGGACAGGGGCGATATGGCTACACCTTC
CASSPPGQGRYGYTF
>TRBJ2-7|TRBD2|TRBV5-6|.
TGTGCCAGCAGCCCGGGGACTAGATACGAGCAGTACTTC
CASSPGTRYEQYF
>TRBJ2-3|.|TRBV7-2|.
TGTGCCAGCAGCTACATCACAGATACGCAGTATTTT
CASSYITDTQYF
>TRBJ1-2|TRBD1|TRBV5-4|.
TGTGCCAGCAGCTTGTCAGGGGGTCCCCTCTATGGCTACACCTTC
CASSLSGGPLYGYTF
>TRBJ1-2|.|TRBV27|.
TGTGCCAGCAGGCTCCTTGGGGGGGTTAACTATGGCTACACCTTC
CASRLLGGVNYGYTF
>TRBJ2-7|.|TRBV11-2|once
TGTGCCAGCAGCTTAGAGATCGGGTACGAGCAGTACTTC
CASSLEIGYEQYF
>TRBJ2-2|.|TRBV6-5|.
TGTGCCAGCAGACCCGACTCACGAAACACCGGGGAGCTGTTTTTT
CASRPDSRNTGELFF
>TRBJ1-4|.|TRBV4-2|once
TGTGCCAGCAGCCAAGATCCATCTGAAAAACTGTTTTTT
CASSQDPSEKLFF
>TRBJ2-3|.|TRBV7-2|once
TGTGCCAGCAGCTTAGTTCCAGGGATAGATACGCAGTATTTT
CASSLVPGIDTQYF
>TRBJ2-3|.|TRBV6-2/TRBV6-3|few
TGTGCCAGCAGTTACGTTCTCACAGATACGCAGTATTTT
CASSYVLTDTQYF
>TRBJ2-1|.|TRBV10-3|.
TGTGCCATCAGTGAGTCGGCAGGCCCCGGGGACAATGAGCAGTTCTTC
CAISESAGPGDNEQFF
>TRBJ1-1|.|TRBV12-3/TRBV12-4|few
TGTGCCAGCAGTCCCGGTACTGAAGCTTTCTTT
CASSPGTEAFF
>TRBJ2-6|.|TRBV7-9|.
TGTGCCAGCAGCCCATGGGGGCGGGCCTCTGGGGCCAACGTCCTGACTTTC
CASSPWGRASGANVLTF
>TRBJ1-4|.|TRBV27|.
TGTGCCAGCAGTCCGTTTCCTGGGGGCAGGGAATTTGAAAAACTGTTTTTT
CASSPFPGGREFEKLFF
>TRBJ1-3|TRBD1|TRBV5-4|.
TGTGCCAGCAGCCCGAGGGAACAGGGGGCTGGAAACACCATATATTTT
CASSPREQGAGNTIYF